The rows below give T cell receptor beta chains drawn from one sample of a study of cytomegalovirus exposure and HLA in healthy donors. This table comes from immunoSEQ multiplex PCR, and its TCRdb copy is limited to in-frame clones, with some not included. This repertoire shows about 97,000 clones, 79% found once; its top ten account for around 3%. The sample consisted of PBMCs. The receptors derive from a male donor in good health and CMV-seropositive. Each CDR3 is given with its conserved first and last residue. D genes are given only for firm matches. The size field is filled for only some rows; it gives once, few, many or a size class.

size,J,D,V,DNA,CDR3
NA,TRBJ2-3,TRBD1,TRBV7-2,TGTGCCAGCAGCGATGGACAGGCTACAGATACGCAGTATTTT,CASSDGQATDTQYF
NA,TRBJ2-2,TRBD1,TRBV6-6,TGTGCCAGCAGTTTCGGACAGGGAACGAACACCGGGGAGCTGTTTTTT,CASSFGQGTNTGELFF
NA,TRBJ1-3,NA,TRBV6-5,TGTGCCAGCAGTTACTCTCCGGACATCTCTGGAAACACCATATATTTT,CASSYSPDISGNTIYF
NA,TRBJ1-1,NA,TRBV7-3,TGTGCCAGCAGCCTACTAGGGGGTGCCACTGAAGCTTTCTTT,CASSLLGGATEAFF
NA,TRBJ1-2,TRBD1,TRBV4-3,TGCGCCAGCAGCCGGGGACAGGGAAGAGGCTACACCTTC,CASSRGQGRGYTF
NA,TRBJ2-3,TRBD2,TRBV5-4,TGTGCCAGCAGCCTAGGACTAGCGGGGGGCACAGATACGCAGTATTTT,CASSLGLAGGTDTQYF
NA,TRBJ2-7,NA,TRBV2,TGTGCCAGCAGGGGACAACAAACCTACGAGCAGTACTTC,CASRGQQTYEQYF
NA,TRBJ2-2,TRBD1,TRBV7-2,TGTGCCAGCAGCCTTAGACAGGGGAACACCGGGGAGCTGTTTTTT,CASSLRQGNTGELFF
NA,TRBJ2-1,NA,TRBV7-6,TGTGCCAGCAGCTTGGCCGGGGGGCGGAATGAGCAGTTCTTC,CASSLAGGRNEQFF
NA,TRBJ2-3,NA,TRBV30,TGTGCCTGGATAGACAGACGGTTTGCAGATACGCAGTATTTT,CAWIDRRFADTQYF
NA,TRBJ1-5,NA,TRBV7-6,TGTGCCAGCAGCTTGGGGCGCAATCAGCCCCAGCATTTT,CASSLGRNQPQHF
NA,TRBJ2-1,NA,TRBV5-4,TGTGCCAGCAGCTTGGGACTATCTCTCAATGAGCAGTTCTTC,CASSLGLSLNEQFF
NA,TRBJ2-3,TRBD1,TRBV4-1,TGCGCCAGCAGCCAAGGCCCGGGACAGGGAAATACGCAGTATTTT,CASSQGPGQGNTQYF
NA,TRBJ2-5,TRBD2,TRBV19,TGTGCCAGTATTAAACGGGGGGACCAAGAGACCCAGTACTTC,CASIKRGDQETQYF
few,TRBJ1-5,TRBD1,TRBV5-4,TGTGCCAGCAGCCCTGGGACAGCCACCTGGCCCCAGCATTTT,CASSPGTATWPQHF
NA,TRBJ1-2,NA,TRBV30,TGTGCCTGGAGTGGACAGCCTACCTATGGCTACACCTTC,CAWSGQPTYGYTF
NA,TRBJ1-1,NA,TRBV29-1,TGCAGCGTTGACTGGAGGGAGAGTAACACTGAAGCTTTCTTT,CSVDWRESNTEAFF
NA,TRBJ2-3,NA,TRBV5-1,TGCGCCAGCAGCGGCCGGGACTTGACAGATACGCAGTATTTT,CASSGRDLTDTQYF
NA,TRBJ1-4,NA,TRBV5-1,TGCGCCAGCAGCTTTAACACGGAGGAAAAACTGTTTTTT,CASSFNTEEKLFF
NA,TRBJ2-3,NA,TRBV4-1,TGCGCCAGCAGCCAAGAACAGAAGTACACAGATACGCAGTATTTT,CASSQEQKYTDTQYF
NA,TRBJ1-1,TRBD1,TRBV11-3,TGTGCCAGCAGCTTAGGGGACAGGGGGCCGAACACTGAAGCTTTCTTT,CASSLGDRGPNTEAFF
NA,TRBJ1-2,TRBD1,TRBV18,TGTGCCAGCTCATCGGACAGGAACTATGGCTACACCTTC,CASSSDRNYGYTF
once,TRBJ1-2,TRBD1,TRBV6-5,TGTGCCAGCAGTTACCTTCGGACAGGCTATGGCTACACCTTC,CASSYLRTGYGYTF
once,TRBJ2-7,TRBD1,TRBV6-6,TGTGCCAGCGGGACAGGGGTATCCTACGAGCAGTACTTC,CASGTGVSYEQYF
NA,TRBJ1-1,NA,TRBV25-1,TGTGCCAGCAGTGAGACAGCTGAAGCTTTCTTT,CASSETAEAFF
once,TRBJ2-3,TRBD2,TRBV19,TGTGCCAGTAGTCGGGGGGGCCACAGCACAGATACGCAGTATTTT,CASSRGGHSTDTQYF
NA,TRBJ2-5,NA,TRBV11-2,TGTGCCAGCAGCCCCCCGGGGGGCGTGGAGACCCAGTACTTC,CASSPPGGVETQYF